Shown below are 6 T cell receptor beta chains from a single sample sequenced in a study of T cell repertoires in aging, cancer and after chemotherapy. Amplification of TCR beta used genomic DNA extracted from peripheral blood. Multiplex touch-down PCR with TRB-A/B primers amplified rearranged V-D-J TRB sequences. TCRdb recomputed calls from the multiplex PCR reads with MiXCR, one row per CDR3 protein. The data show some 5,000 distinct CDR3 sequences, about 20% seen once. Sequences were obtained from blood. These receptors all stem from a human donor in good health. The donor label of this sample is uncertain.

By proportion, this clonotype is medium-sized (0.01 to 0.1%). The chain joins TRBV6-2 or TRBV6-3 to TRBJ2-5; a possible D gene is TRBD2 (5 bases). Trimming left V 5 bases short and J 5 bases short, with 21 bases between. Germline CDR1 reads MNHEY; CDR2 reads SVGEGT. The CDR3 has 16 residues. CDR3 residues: CASSPETTGGGETQYF. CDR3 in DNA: TGTGCCAGCAGTCCCGAGACTACGGGCGGTGGCGAGACCCAGTACTTC.

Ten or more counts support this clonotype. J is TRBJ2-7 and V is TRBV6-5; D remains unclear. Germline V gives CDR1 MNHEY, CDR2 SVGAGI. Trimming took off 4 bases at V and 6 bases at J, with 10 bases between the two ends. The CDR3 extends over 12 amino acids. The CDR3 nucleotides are TGTGCCAGCAGTTCCCACAGAAGCGAGCAGTACTTC. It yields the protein CASSSHRSEQYF.

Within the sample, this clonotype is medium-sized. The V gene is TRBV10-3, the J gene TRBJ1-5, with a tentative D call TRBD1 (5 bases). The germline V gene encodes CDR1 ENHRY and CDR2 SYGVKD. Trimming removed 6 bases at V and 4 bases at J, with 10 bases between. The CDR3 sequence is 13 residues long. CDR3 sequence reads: CAISGHKNQPQHF. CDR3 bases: TGTGCCATCAGCGGACACAAAAATCAGCCCCAGCATTTT.

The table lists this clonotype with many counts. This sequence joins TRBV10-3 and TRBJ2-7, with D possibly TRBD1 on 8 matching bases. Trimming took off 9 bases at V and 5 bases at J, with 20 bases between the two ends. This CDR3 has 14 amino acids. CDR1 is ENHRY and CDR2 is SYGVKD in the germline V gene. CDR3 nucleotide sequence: TGTGCCATAGGACAGGGCCTAGCGGCCCACGAGCAGTACTTC. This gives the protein CAIGQGLAAHEQYF.

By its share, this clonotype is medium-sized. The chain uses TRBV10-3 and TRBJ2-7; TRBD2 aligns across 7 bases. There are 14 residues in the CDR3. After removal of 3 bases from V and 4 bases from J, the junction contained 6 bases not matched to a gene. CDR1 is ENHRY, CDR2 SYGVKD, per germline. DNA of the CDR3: TGTGCCATCAGTGATACTAGCGCATTTTACGAGCAGTACTTC. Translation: CAISDTSAFYEQYF.

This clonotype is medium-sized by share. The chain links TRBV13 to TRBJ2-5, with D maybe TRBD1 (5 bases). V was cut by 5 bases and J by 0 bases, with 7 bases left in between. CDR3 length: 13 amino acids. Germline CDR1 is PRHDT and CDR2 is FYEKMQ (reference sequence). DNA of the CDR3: TGTGCCAGCAGCACGGACAACCAAGAGACCCAGTACTTC. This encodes CASSTDNQETQYF. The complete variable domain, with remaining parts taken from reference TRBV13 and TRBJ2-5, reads AAGVIQSPRHLIKEKRETATLKCYPIPRHDTVYWYQQGPGQDPQFLISFYEKMQSDKGSIPDRFSAQQFSDYHSELNMSSLELGDSALYFCASSTDNQETQYFGPGTRLLVL.